This T cell receptor beta chain was identified in a study of T cell responses to AZD1222 COVID-19 vaccine (dated by TCRdb to the early 2020s). About the investigation overall: TCR sequencing covered over 230 trial participants: about 210 given two doses of AZD1222 and 26 given two doses of MenACWY control vaccine. Trial participants were enrolled by age into subgroups of 18-55, 56-69 and 70-plus years, and around 150, 28 and 57 TCR-sequenced participants, respectively, were included in these subgroups.

The trim is 0 bases for V and 4 bases for J, with a gap of 9 bases between the germline ends. The CDR3 runs 14 amino acids, cysteine and phenylalanine included. The kept DNA is CDR3 alone, 42 bases in frame from the first base. For CDR1 and CDR2, the germline V gene (reference sequence) lists SEHNR and FQNEAQ. Reading the label with the study, this specimen's time point is: about 28 days (+/-7) after the second vaccine dose. AZD1222 recipients given second doses at about 4 weeks or at about 12 weeks were pooled, since spike-specific TCR depth and breadth were not found to differ between the two schedules. Samples from vaccinated people were obtained from the UK trials COV001 and COV002, which included a single-blind randomized controlled phase 2/3 trial of AZD1222 (ChAdOx1 nCoV-19) in healthy adults. Trial participant PBMC samples were collected at day 0 and day 28 after the second dose for TCRbeta chain sequencing.

Regarding this clone: Its specific antigen is unknown. The record has no base qualities; no much larger clone is one base away.

Here is what the overall study found, with its caveats: Most participants were white British and females outnumbered males, and the authors suggested that clonal diversity may have been underestimated. Spike-specific TCR breadth and depth rose significantly after two AZD1222 doses compared with day 0 and with MenACWY recipients. No day 14 peak-response samples were available, so repertoires were characterized only after the peak T cell response. Nearly half of unique spike-specific TCRs reportedly recognized epitopes outside regions mutated in the B.1.351 and B.1.1.7 variants. Conclusions about previously exposed vaccinees are limited, since just five or six AZD1222 recipients were seropositive for SARS-CoV-2 at baseline. In the small 56-69-year group, the increase in depth fell short of significance, most likely because of low power. The vaccine-associated CD4 TCRs covered the entire spike protein, and the dominant responses fell in regions 160-218 and 743-854.

The CDR3 regions of human TCRbeta chains were analyzed by immunosequencing. Per the authors' processing: TCRs in the repertoires were matched against a reference library of SARS-CoV-2-specific TCRs that had been generated with the MIRA antigen-specificity platform. Breadth was defined as the fraction of unique TCRs that were SARS-CoV-2-associated, and depth was defined as the fraction of total T cells that were SARS-CoV-2-associated. Each spike-specific TCR was assigned to its reactive spike region and to a CD4 or CD8 class using the MIRA data. Log10-transformed breadth and depth values were compared by one-way ANOVA with Sidak's multiple comparisons tests. Here the immuneACCESS table is served through TCRdb, limited to in-frame sequences with V and J called. Missing clones are a known gap in these copies; in checked studies unresolved V genes cover under half, and the rest lacks a known reason. V and J calls and clone size are copied from that table; D and trimming were computed from the DNA. Counted in this sample were approximately 84,000 clones; roughly nine tenths of them appeared once. Jointly, the top ten make up under 3% of the sample.

The material sequenced was peripheral blood, taken 28 days after the second AZD1222 dose. The TCR sequence derives from an adult who received the AZD1222 COVID-19 vaccine. The chain links TRBV7-9 with TRBJ1-2, with no reliable assignment of the D segment. The DNA sequence is given as TGTGCCAGCAGCTTAGCGGGGAGTGGCTATGGCTACACCTTC. It encodes CASSLAGSGYGYTF.